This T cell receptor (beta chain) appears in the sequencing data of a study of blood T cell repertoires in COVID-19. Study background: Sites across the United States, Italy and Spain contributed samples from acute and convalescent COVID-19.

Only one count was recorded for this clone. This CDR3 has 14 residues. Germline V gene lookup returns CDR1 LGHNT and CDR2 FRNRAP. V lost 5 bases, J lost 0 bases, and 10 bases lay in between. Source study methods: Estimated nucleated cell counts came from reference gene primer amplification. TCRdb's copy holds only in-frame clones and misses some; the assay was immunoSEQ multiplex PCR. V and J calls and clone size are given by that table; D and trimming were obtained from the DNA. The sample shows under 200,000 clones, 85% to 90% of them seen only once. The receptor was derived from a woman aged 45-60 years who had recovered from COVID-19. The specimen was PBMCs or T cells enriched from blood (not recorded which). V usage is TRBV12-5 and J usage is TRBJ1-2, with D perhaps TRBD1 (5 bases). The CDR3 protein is CASGGDSPNYGYTF. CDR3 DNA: TGTGCTAGTGGTGGTGACAGCCCTAACTATGGCTACACCTTC. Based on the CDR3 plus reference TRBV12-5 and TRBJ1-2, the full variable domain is DARVTQTPRHKVTEMGQEVTMRCQPILGHNTVFWYRQTMMQGLELLAYFRNRAPLDDSGMPKDRFSAEMPDATLATLKIQPSEPRDSAVYFCASGGDSPNYGYTFGSGTRLTVV.